The clone carrying this T cell receptor (beta chain) has ten or more counts. The record originates from a study of blood T cell repertoires in COVID-19. At the level of the study: PBMCs, B-cell-depleted T cells, or T cells were the source of the cDNA or gDNA that made up the material.

As handled by the study authors: Nucleated cell counts were estimated from reference gene primer amplification. TCRdb's table, derived via immunoSEQ multiplex PCR, lists solely in-frame clones and lacks some. The DNA gave D and trimming, while V, J and clone size come from that table. The table records a few hundred thousand clones, roughly 90% of them present only once. V lost 5 bases and J lost 9; bases outside the gene matches: 10. Germline V gene sequence: CDR1 SGHVS, CDR2 FQNEAQ. The CDR3 extends over 14 amino acids. Material: peripheral blood. The rearrangement joins TRBV7-8 to TRBJ2-1; 7 nucleotides agree with TRBD1. This TCR came from a woman aged 60-75 years with acute or convalescent COVID-19. In DNA, the CDR3 is TGTGCCAGCAGCGTCCGGGACAGACTTGGTGAGCAGTTCTTC. Its protein product is CASSVRDRLGEQFF.